This T cell receptor (beta chain) was sequenced in a study of T cell responses to AZD1222 COVID-19 vaccine. Profiling relied on immunoSEQ multiplex PCR, and the TCRdb table lists in-frame clones only, not all of them. Of about 97,000 clones in the sample, about 88% were seen once. Losses at the gene ends were 1 base for V and 5 bases for J; bases not matched to a gene: 5. The CDR3 is 16 amino acids. Germline CDR1 and CDR2: WSHSY and SAAADI. The chain uses TRBV10-2 and TRBJ2-1; 10 nucleotides align to TRBD2. Here the sequenced sample was peripheral blood, taken on day 0 of AZD1222 vaccination. The origin of this receptor is an adult in good health. The CDR3 nucleotides are TGCGCCAGCAGTGAGTTTGGCCTAGCGGGAGACAATGAGCAGTTCTTC. The encoded protein is CASSEFGLAGDNEQFF.